A single sample gave rise to the 15 T cell receptor beta chains below, sequenced in a study of regulatory T cells in long-lasting Graves disease. The TCR beta library used iRepertoire HTBI primers with Arm-PCR amplification of CDR3. One entry per CDR3 protein, called by TCRdb with MiXCR from the multiplex PCR reads. The sample contains hundreds of thousands of distinct CDR3 sequences, approximately 15% of which appear only once. Sample time point: newly diagnosed GD, antithyroid drugs for less than 3 months. The TCR library used RNA extracted from PBMCs. The same data also contributed to another study, on T cells in Graves' hyperthyroidism and ophthalmopathy.

The sequencing used peripheral blood mononuclear cells (PBMCs), collected at new diagnosis, from a patient treated with antithyroid drugs. Source of these receptors: a woman under 40 with Graves disease.

The chain combines TRBV28 with TRBJ2-3; no firm D call. Germline CDR1 MDHEN, CDR2 SYDVKM. The V end was cut by 8 bases, the J end by 2 bases, with 8 bases between. The CDR3 length is 12 residues. CDR3 sequence reads: CASRAATDTQYF. The CDR3 region has the DNA TGTGCCAGCCGGGCGGCCACAGATACGCAGTATTTT.

This clonotype was detected a few times. V gene TRBV12-3 or TRBV12-4 combines with J gene TRBJ2-7; D is perhaps TRBD1 (5 bases). The CDR3 spans 14 residues. Trimming removed 1 base at V and 3 bases at J, with 10 bases between. This CDR3 is CASSLGGQVYEQYF. For the CDR3, the DNA is TGTGCCAGCAGTTTAGGGGGCCAGGTCTACGAGCAGTACTTC.

V gene TRBV7-3 combines with J gene TRBJ1-1; weak D call: TRBD1 (5 bases). The CDR3 sequence is 15 residues long. V lost 2 bases to trimming and J lost 1 base, with 11 bases between them. CDR1 and CDR2 from the germline V gene are SGHTA and FQGTGA. CDR3 protein: CASSLLGVENTEAFF. CDR3 bases: TGTGCCAGCAGCTTATTGGGGGTGGAGAACACTGAAGCTTTCTTT.

This clonotype was seen ten or more times. V and J are TRBV11-2 and TRBJ1-5, with D unresolved. The CDR3 extends over 13 amino acids. Trimming left V 5 bases short and J 2 bases short, with 7 bases between. Germline values: CDR1 SGHAT, CDR2 FQNNGV. In DNA, the CDR3 is TGTGCCAGCAGCAAGGAGGGCAATCAGCCCCAGCATTTT. Amino acids: CASSKEGNQPQHF.

The V and J genes are TRBV19 and TRBJ2-7; perhaps TRBD1 as D (5 bases). The CDR3 length is 13 residues. CDR1 LNHDA and CDR2 SQIVND come from the germline V gene (reference sequence). With 3 bases removed from V and 4 bases from J, the gap between germline ends came to 10 bases. The CDR3 region has the DNA TGTGCCAGTAGTATTCCAGGGATGTACGAGCAGTACTTC. The encoded protein is CASSIPGMYEQYF.

V is TRBV19 and J is TRBJ2-7; D is unresolved. Trimming removed 3 bases from V and 5 bases from J, with 17 bases in between. Germline values: CDR1 LNHDA, CDR2 SQIVND (reference sequence). The length of the CDR3 is 15 residues. CDR3 sequence reads: CASSISADISDEQYF. DNA for the CDR3: TGTGCCAGTAGTATCTCCGCAGACATCTCTGACGAGCAGTACTTC. The whole variable domain, remainder taken from reference TRBV19 and TRBJ2-7, is DGGITQSPKYLFRKEGQNVTLSCEQNLNHDAMYWYRQDPGQGLRLIYYSQIVNDFQKGDIAEGYSVSREKKESFPLTVTSAQKNPTAFYLCASSISADISDEQYFGPGTRLTVT.

This clonotype was recorded a few times. For the CDR3, the DNA is TGTGCCAGCAGCCAAGATCCCGGAGGAAATTCACCCCTCCACTTT. Amino acids: CASSQDPGGNSPLHF. The gene calls are TRBV3-1 and TRBJ1-6; D gene unclear. Deletions cut 0 bases from V and 7 bases from J, with 10 bases between. Germline V gene lookup returns CDR1 LGHDT and CDR2 YNNKEL (reference sequence). The CDR3 has 15 residues.

This clonotype was seen ten or more times. The gene calls are TRBV9 and TRBJ1-2, with a possible D match to TRBD1 (6 bases). The CDR3 consists of 17 residues. Germline V lookup: CDR1 SGDLS, CDR2 YYNGEE. V lost 4 bases and J lost 4, with 23 bases in between. The CDR3 protein is CASSPSPLPQGIYGYTF. In DNA form, the CDR3 reads TGTGCCAGCAGCCCAAGCCCTCTGCCTCAGGGGATCTATGGCTACACCTTC.

The V and J genes are TRBV3-1 and TRBJ2-7; D is ambiguous. Germline V lookup: CDR1 LGHDT, CDR2 YNNKEL (reference sequence). This CDR3 has 14 residues. Trimming shortened V by 0 bases and J by 7 bases, and 13 bases separated the two germline ends. The CDR3 spells CASSQDWSRMEQYF. The CDR3 nucleotides are TGTGCCAGCAGCCAAGACTGGTCCCGAATGGAGCAGTACTTC.

This clonotype was seen more than once but under ten times. V usage is TRBV19 and J usage is TRBJ1-2, with D unresolved. V was trimmed by 1 base and J by 8 bases, leaving 14 bases between them. Germline V lookup: CDR1 LNHDA, CDR2 SQIVND (reference sequence). The CDR3 totals 14 residues. The CDR3 sequence: CASSIGGARRGYTF. The CDR3 DNA reads as TGTGCCAGTAGTATAGGTGGTGCGAGGAGGGGCTACACCTTC.

This clonotype was picked up many times. The V call is TRBV6-5, the J call TRBJ2-5; TRBD1 agrees at 9 bases. V was pared by 4 bases and J by 4 bases, with 4 bases of the junction left unmatched. The CDR3 runs 14 residues. Germline loops: CDR1 MNHEY, CDR2 SVGAGI. This CDR3 is CASSFEQGAETQYF. In DNA form, the CDR3 reads TGTGCCAGCAGTTTCGAACAGGGGGCAGAGACCCAGTACTTC.

This chain uses TRBV6-1 with TRBJ2-7; 9 bases match TRBD1. The CDR3 length is 15 residues. V shed 6 bases, J shed 0 bases, and the junction held 6 bases outside the gene matches. Per the germline V gene, CDR1 is MNHNS and CDR2 is SASEGT. This chain's CDR3 is CASRGTGMYSYEQYF. The CDR3 nucleotides are TGTGCCAGCAGGGGGACAGGGATGTACTCCTACGAGCAGTACTTC.

This clonotype turned up a few times. The CDR3 DNA follows: TGCGCCAGCAGTTCGGTTCCGGGGACTAATGAAAAACTGTTTTTT. Its protein is CASSSVPGTNEKLFF. V gene TRBV5-1 combines with J gene TRBJ1-4; D unresolved. Per germline, CDR1 SGHRS and CDR2 YFSETQ. V was pared by 5 bases and J by 2 bases, with 13 bases between. The CDR3 has 15 residues.

This clonotype was detected a few times. This chain uses TRBV7-2 with TRBJ2-3; D may be TRBD1 (5 bases). V dropped 5 bases and J dropped 0 bases, with 24 bases sitting between them. The CDR3 consists of 19 residues. Germline CDR1 is SGHTA and CDR2 is FQGNSA. CDR3 DNA sequence: TGTGCCAGCAGCCGAATGTGGGCGAGGACAAGAACTAGCACAGATACGCAGTATTTT. This codes for CASSRMWARTRTSTDTQYF.

This clonotype was observed many times. CDR3 residues: CASKEVELGAFF. As DNA, the CDR3 is TGTGCCAGCAAGGAGGTGGAGTTGGGAGCTTTCTTT. The chain links TRBV12-3 or TRBV12-4 to TRBJ1-1, with no clear D. The CDR3 runs to 12 residues. The ends were cut back, 7 bases at V and 10 bases at J, with 16 bases in the middle.